The following is a TCR beta chain sequence with its context. Antigen unknown. All patients were mismatch repair deficient, assessed by either PCR or immunohistochemistry. Three pembrolizumab responders had their TCRs sequenced. Method: immunoSEQ multiplex PCR; TCRdb's copy keeps in-frame clones and lacks some. Altogether roughly 120,000 clones are present, approximately 91% being singletons, with the ten largest covering around 11%. These data belong to a study of PD-1 blockade in mismatch repair-deficient tumors. For the study at large: Enrolled about 2013-2016, patients had progressing, pretreated mismatch repair-deficient cancers of over nine types. Overall study findings and caveats: Tumor-resident clones, often absent from pretreatment blood, expanded after pembrolizumab and then contracted.

The CDR3 is made up of 17 amino acids. Germline loops: CDR1 SGHDN, CDR2 FVKESK. V was clipped by 5 bases and J by 0 bases, with 19 bases between them. The source was peripheral blood, collected just under 74 weeks after starting pembrolizumab. The receptor's source is an adult with mismatch repair-deficient cancer. This chain connects TRBV14 to TRBJ2-5; possible D gene TRBD2, 5 bases. The CDR3 coding sequence is TGTGCCAGCAGCGTCATAGGTACGGACTGGAACCAAGAGACCCAGTACTTC. It is translated as CASSVIGTDWNQETQYF.